The entry below gives a single T cell receptor (beta chain) sequence along with its context. Its antigen remains unknown. These data are taken from a study of T-cell memory formation after mild COVID-19. Study in general: Each donor largely had its own TCR clusters. General study points: Among clones peaking at day 37 in the second wave, SARS-CoV-2 specificity remained unconfirmed. Pre-infection memory already had some responding clones, implying cross-reactive memory joined. Of the contracting clones, CD4+ ones lay mainly in CM and EM, and CD8+ ones in EMRA.

TCRdb re-analysed the 5' RACE reads in MiXCR, keeping a single row per CDR3 protein. The sample holds 350,000 to 450,000 distinct CDR3 sequences, 20% to 25% seen once. The sequencing sample was made of PBMCs or a T cell subset sorted from them (not recorded which). The source of this sequence is an adult woman who had mild COVID-19 (a few samples of this study predate the infection). Cell type and time point are not known.

CDR3 nucleotide sequence: TGTGCCAGCAGCTTGTTTTCCACAGGGATGCCTCTCAATGAGCAGTTCTTC. As protein: CASSLFSTGMPLNEQFF. The chain is built from TRBV7-8 and TRBJ2-1; a weak D match, TRBD1 (6 bases). Germline-derived CDR1 and CDR2 are SGHVS and FQNEAQ. V lost 3 bases to trimming and J lost 6 bases, with 21 bases between them. The length of the CDR3 is 17 residues.